Listed here are 10 T cell receptor beta chains from one sample, sequenced in a study of shared clonotypes between healthy human individuals. Some clones are missing from TCRdb's copy, which holds only in-frame ones; the method was immunoSEQ multiplex PCR. The repertoire holds more than 1,200,000 clones, with around 98.5% as singletons. Sequences were obtained from naive CD4+ T cells sorted from blood. As for subset: CD45RA+ positively selected. These receptor sequences come from a man between 25 and 39 years old in good health.

The chain joins TRBV29-1 to TRBJ1-2, with D perhaps TRBD1 (5 bases). CDR1 SQVTM and CDR2 ANQGSEA come from the germline V gene. With 3 bases removed from V and 8 bases from J, the gap between germline ends came to 13 bases. The CDR3 sequence is 12 residues long. The CDR3 here is CSVEGPKRGYTF. The CDR3 coding sequence is TGCAGCGTTGAGGGGCCAAAAAGAGGCTACACCTTC. The full variable domain, its missing parts supplied by reference TRBV29-1 and TRBJ1-2, is SAVISQKPSRDICQRGTSLTIQCQVDSQVTMMFWYRQQPGQSLTLIATANQGSEATYESGFVIDKFPISRPNLTFSTLTVSNMSPEDSSIYLCSVEGPKRGYTFGSGTRLTVV.

The chain combines TRBV10-1 with TRBJ2-1; the D gene is possibly TRBD2 (5 bases). Germline lookup yields CDR1 WNHNN and CDR2 SYGVQD (reference sequence). V was shortened by 6 bases and J by 2 bases, with 14 bases between the two germline ends. The CDR3 has 15 residues. The CDR3 DNA reads as TGCGCCAGCAGCCCAACTAGGGATACCTACAATGAGCAGTTCTTC. Its translation: CASSPTRDTYNEQFF.

The chain carries TRBV4-2 and TRBJ1-4; D unclear. Germline CDR1 is LGHNA and CDR2 is YNFKEQ. The ends were cut back, 0 bases at V and 0 bases at J, with 5 bases in the middle. The CDR3 spans 15 residues. The CDR3 region has the DNA TGTGCCAGCAGCCAAGATGGAGCAACTAATGAAAAACTGTTTTTT. Protein sequence: CASSQDGATNEKLFF.

The chain is built from TRBV10-2 and TRBJ2-7; D remains ambiguous. The CDR3 loop spans 12 amino acids. Germline V gene lookup returns CDR1 WSHSY and CDR2 SAAADI. V was pared by 4 bases and J by 7 bases, with 11 bases between. The CDR3 DNA reads as TGCGCCAGCAGTGGAAAGGGCCATGAGCAGTACTTC. As protein: CASSGKGHEQYF.

The V gene is TRBV7-2, the J gene TRBJ2-1, with 8 bases lining up with TRBD2. The CDR3 covers 15 residues. Germline assignment: CDR1 SGHTA and CDR2 FQGNSA. Trimming removed 5 bases from V and 8 bases from J; junction bases left unmatched: 11. CDR3 protein: CASSQGTRSFDEQFF. In nucleotides, the CDR3 is TGTGCCAGCAGCCAAGGGACTAGGTCTTTCGATGAGCAGTTCTTC.

The chain carries TRBV13 and TRBJ1-4; possibly TRBD1 for D (5 bases). Germline assignment: CDR1 PRHDT and CDR2 FYEKMQ (reference sequence). The CDR3 runs 14 residues. V lost 3 bases and J lost 7, with 12 bases in between. Written as DNA, the CDR3 is TGTGCCAGCAGCTTCAGGGCGGGGGGTGAAAAACTGTTTTTT. It specifies CASSFRAGGEKLFF.

On this clone itself: The same CDR3 is also encoded by other DNA sequences in this sample. The chain uses TRBV7-9 and TRBJ2-3; D is unclear. Germline V gene data show CDR1 as SEHNR and CDR2 as FQNEAQ (reference sequence). The CDR3 is made up of 13 amino acids. V was shortened by 0 bases and J by 4 bases, with 5 bases between the two germline ends. CDR3 sequence (DNA): TGTGCCAGCAGCTTAGCAGGGTCAGATACGCAGTATTTT. Its protein is CASSLAGSDTQYF.

This CDR3 reads CASDKFREQYF. In DNA form, the CDR3 reads TGTGCCAGCGACAAATTCCGCGAGCAGTACTTC. The chain joins TRBV5-8 to TRBJ2-7; D ambiguous. CDR1 SGHTS and CDR2 YDEGEE come from the germline V gene. V was cut by 7 bases and J by 6 bases, with 11 bases left in between. This CDR3 is 11 amino acids long.

This clone was counted a few times. The chain links TRBV29-1 to TRBJ2-1; D is undetermined. Between the trimmed V and J ends, which lost 5 bases and 4 bases, there was a span of 18 bases. The germline V gene has CDR1 SQVTM and CDR2 ANQGSEA. The CDR3 runs 15 residues. Written as DNA, the CDR3 is TGCAGCGTTCTCCCTCCCGGCAGCGATTACAATGAGCAGTTCTTC. This gives the protein CSVLPPGSDYNEQFF.

J is TRBJ2-2 and V is TRBV7-2; D possibly corresponds to TRBD1 (5 bases). Germline V gives CDR1 SGHTA, CDR2 FQGNSA. The V and J ends lost 5 bases and 6 bases respectively, with 16 bases between them. The CDR3 extends over 15 amino acids. The CDR3 DNA follows: TGTGCCAGCAGCCAGACAGTACCCAAGGCCGGGGAGCTGTTTTTT. Translated: CASSQTVPKAGELFF.